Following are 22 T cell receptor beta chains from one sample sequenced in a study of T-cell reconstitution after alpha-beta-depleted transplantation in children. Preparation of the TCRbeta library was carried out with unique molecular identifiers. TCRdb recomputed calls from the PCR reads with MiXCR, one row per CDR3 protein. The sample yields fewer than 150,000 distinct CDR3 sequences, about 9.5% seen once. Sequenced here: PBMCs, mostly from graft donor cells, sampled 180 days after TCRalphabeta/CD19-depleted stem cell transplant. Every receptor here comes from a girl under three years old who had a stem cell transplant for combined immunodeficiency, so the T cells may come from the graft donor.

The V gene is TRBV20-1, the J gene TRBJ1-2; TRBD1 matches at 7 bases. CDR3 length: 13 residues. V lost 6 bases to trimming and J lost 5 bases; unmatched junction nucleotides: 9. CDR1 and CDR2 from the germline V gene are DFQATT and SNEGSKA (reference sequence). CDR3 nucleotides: TGCAGTGCCTCGACAGGGTCAGGGTATGGCTACACCTTC. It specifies CSASTGSGYGYTF.

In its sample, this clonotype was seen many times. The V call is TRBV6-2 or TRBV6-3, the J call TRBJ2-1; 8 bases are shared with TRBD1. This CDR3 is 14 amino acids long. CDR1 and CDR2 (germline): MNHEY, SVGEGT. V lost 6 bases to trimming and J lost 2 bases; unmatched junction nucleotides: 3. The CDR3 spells CASSPTGAYNEQFF. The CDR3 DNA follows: TGTGCCAGCAGCCCGACAGGGGCCTACAATGAGCAGTTCTTC.

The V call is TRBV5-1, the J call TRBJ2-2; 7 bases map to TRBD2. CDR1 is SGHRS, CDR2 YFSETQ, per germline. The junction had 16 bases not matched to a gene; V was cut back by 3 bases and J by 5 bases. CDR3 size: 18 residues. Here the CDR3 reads CASSYPRSGVADTGELFF. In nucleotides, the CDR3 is TGCGCCAGCAGCTACCCCAGGAGCGGGGTAGCTGATACCGGGGAGCTGTTTTTT.

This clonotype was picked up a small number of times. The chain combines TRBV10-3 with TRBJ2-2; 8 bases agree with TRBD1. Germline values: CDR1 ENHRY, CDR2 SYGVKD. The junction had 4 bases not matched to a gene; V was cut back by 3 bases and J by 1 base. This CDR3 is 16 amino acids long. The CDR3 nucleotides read TGTGCCATCAGTGACTGGACAGGGATGAACACCGGGGAGCTGTTTTTT. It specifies CAISDWTGMNTGELFF.

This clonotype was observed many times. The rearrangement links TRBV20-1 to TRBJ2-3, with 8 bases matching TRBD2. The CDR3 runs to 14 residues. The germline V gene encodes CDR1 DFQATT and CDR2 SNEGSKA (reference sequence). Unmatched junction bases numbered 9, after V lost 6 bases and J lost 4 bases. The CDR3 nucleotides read TGCAGTGCAGCCCCGGGGGGGCGGGCAGATACGCAGTATTTT. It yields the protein CSAAPGGRADTQYF.

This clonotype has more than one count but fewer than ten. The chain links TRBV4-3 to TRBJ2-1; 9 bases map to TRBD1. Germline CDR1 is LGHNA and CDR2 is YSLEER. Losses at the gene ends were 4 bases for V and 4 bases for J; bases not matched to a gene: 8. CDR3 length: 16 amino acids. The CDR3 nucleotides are TGCGCCAGCAGCCTTTACTCGGGACAGGGTTACAATGAGCAGTTCTTC. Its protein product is CASSLYSGQGYNEQFF.

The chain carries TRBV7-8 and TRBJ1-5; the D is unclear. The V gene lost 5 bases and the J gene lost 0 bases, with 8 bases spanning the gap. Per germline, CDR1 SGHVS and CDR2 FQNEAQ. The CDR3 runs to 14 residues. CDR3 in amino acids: CASSPDHSNQPQHF. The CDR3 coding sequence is TGTGCCAGCAGCCCCGACCATAGCAATCAGCCCCAGCATTTT.

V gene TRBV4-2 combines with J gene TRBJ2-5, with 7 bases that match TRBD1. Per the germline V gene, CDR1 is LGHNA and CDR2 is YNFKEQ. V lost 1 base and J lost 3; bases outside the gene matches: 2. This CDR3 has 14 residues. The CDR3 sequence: CASSQGQGEETQYF. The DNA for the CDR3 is TGTGCCAGCAGCCAAGGACAGGGAGAAGAGACCCAGTACTTC.

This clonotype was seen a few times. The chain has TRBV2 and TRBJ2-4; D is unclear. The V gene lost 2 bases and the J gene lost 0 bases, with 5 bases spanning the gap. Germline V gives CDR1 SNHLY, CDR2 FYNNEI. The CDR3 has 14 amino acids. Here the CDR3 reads CASSESEAKNIQYF. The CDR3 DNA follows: TGTGCCAGCAGTGAATCCGAAGCCAAAAACATTCAGTACTTC.

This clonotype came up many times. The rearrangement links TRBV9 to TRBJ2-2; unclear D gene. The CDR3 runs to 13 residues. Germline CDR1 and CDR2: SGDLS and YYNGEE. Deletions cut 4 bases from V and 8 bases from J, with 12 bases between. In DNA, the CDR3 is TGTGCCAGCAGCTCCGACCGGGCAGGGGAGCTGTTTTTT. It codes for CASSSDRAGELFF.

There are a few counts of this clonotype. The CDR3 nucleotides are TGCAGTGCTAGAGCCCCCGGGACAGGGGCCCGCGAGCAGTACTTC. Residues: CSARAPGTGAREQYF. The chain uses TRBV20-1 and TRBJ2-7; 10 bases line up with TRBD1. CDR3 size: 15 residues. Germline-derived CDR1 and CDR2 are DFQATT and SNEGSKA (reference sequence). V lost 1 base, J lost 6 bases, and 9 bases stayed unmatched.

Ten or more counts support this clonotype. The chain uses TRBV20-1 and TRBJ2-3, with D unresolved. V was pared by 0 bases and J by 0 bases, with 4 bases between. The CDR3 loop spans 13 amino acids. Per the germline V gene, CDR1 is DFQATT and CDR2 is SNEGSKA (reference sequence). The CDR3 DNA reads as TGCAGTGCTAGAGATCCTAGCACAGATACGCAGTATTTT. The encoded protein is CSARDPSTDTQYF.

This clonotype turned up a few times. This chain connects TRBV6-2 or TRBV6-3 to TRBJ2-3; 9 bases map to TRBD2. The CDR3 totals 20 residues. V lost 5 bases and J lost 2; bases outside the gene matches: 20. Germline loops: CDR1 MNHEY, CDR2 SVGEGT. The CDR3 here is CASSTWGTSLVPGPTDTQYF. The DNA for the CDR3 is TGTGCCAGCAGTACCTGGGGGACTAGCTTAGTCCCGGGACCCACAGATACGCAGTATTTT.

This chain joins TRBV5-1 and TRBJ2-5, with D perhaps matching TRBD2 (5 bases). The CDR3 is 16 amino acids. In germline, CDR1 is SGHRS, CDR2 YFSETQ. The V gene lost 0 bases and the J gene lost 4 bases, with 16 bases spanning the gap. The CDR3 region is CASSLAAGRGGETQYF. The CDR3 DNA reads TGCGCCAGCAGCTTGGCGGCAGGACGAGGAGGAGAGACCCAGTACTTC.

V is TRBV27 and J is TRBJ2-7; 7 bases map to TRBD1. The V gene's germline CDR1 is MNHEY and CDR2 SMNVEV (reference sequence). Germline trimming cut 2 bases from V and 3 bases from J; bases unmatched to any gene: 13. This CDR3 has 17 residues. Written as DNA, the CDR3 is TGTGCCAGCAGTTTACCACCTCTTCAGGGGGTTGTCTACGAGCAGTACTTC. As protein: CASSLPPLQGVVYEQYF.

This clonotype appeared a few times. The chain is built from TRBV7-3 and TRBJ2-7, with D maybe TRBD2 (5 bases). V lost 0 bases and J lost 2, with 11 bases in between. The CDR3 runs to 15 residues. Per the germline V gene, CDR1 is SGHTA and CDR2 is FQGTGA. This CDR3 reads CASSLTAGFTYEQYF. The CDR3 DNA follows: TGTGCCAGCAGCTTAACGGCGGGTTTCACCTACGAGCAGTACTTC.

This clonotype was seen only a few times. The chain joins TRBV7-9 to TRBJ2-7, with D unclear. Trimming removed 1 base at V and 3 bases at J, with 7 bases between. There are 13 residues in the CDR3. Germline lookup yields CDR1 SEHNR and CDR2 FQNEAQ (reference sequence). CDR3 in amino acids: CASSLGWGYEQYF. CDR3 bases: TGTGCCAGCAGCTTAGGCTGGGGCTACGAGCAGTACTTC.

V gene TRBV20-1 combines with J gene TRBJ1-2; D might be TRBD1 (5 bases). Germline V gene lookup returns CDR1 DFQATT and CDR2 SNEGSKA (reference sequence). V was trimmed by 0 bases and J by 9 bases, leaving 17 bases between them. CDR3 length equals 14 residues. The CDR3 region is CSARDPRDLARYTF. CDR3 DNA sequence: TGCAGTGCTAGAGATCCCCGGGACCTAGCCCGCTACACCTTC.

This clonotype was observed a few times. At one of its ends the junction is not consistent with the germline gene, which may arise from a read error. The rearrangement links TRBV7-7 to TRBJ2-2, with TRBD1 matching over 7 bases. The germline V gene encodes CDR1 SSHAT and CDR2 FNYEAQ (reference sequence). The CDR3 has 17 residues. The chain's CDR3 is CASSRYKTGFNTGELFF. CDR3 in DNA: TGTGCTAGCAGCCGATACAAGACAGGGTTCAACACCGGGGAGCTGTTTTTT.

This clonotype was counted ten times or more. CDR3 loop: CSARDLAGGPYEQYF. CDR3 bases: TGCAGTGCTAGAGATTTAGCGGGAGGGCCTTACGAGCAGTACTTC. This chain uses TRBV20-1 with TRBJ2-7; 11 bases line up with TRBD2. The germline CDR1 and CDR2 sequences are DFQATT and SNEGSKA (reference sequence). CDR3 length: 15 amino acids. Germline trimming cut 0 bases from V and 4 bases from J; bases unmatched to any gene: 5.

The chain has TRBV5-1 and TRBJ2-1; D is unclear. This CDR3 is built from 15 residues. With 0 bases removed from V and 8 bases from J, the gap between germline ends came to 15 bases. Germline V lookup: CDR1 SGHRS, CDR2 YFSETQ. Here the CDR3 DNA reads TGCGCCAGCAGCTTGGGTCTTAGTTTAAGGGATGAGCAGTTCTTC. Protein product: CASSLGLSLRDEQFF.

The DNA of the CDR3 is TGTGCCACCAGAGATCCGCTAGGCGGGACCCAGTACTTC. The encoded protein is CATRDPLGGTQYF. J is TRBJ2-5 and V is TRBV24-1; D unresolved. Trimming cost V 7 bases and J 7 bases, with 15 bases left between them. CDR1 and CDR2 (germline): KGHDR, SFDVKD. The length of the CDR3 is 13 residues.